Each of the 8 T cell receptor beta chains below was sequenced from the same sample in a study of blood T cell repertoires in COVID-19. Produced via immunoSEQ multiplex PCR; TCRdb's table is partial and in-frame only. The sample carries 63,000 or so clones, about 82% recorded once. Sequencing was done on a sample of peripheral blood. The receptors stem from a human donor in a cohort sampled during active COVID-19.

This clone was recorded only once. This chain uses TRBV5-6 with TRBJ1-6; 10 bases are shared with TRBD1. Germline CDR1 SGHDT, CDR2 YYEEEE. CDR3 length: 15 amino acids. V shed 4 bases, J shed 9 bases, and the junction held 7 bases outside the gene matches. The CDR3 loop reads CASSVGDRGTSPLHF. The CDR3 coding sequence is TGTGCCAGCAGCGTGGGGGACAGGGGAACTTCACCCCTCCACTTT.

CDR3 residues: CASSQWEDTEAFF. CDR3 bases: TGTGCCAGCAGCCAGTGGGAGGACACTGAAGCTTTCTTT. The chain is built from TRBV3-1 (or the pseudogene TRBV3-2) and TRBJ1-1; no definite D call. Germline V lookup: CDR1 LGHDT, CDR2 YNNKEL (reference sequence). V lost 3 bases, J lost 3 bases, and 8 bases lay in between. The CDR3 extends over 13 amino acids.

The V and J genes are TRBV4-3 and TRBJ2-1; 13 bases match TRBD2. This CDR3 comprises 17 residues. V was pared by 0 bases and J by 8 bases, with 7 bases of the junction left unmatched. Per the germline V gene, CDR1 is LGHNA and CDR2 is YSLEER. The CDR3 nucleotides are TGCGCCAGCAGCCAAGACCTCAAGACTAGCGGGGGGCATGAGCAGTTCTTC. Amino acid sequence: CASSQDLKTSGGHEQFF.

The chain joins TRBV6-1 to TRBJ1-1, with a tentative D call TRBD1 (5 bases). This CDR3 region has 15 residues. From germline, CDR1 is MNHNS and CDR2 SASEGT. Trimming stripped 3 bases from V and 5 bases from J, with 16 bases between. CDR3 coding DNA: TGTGCCAGCAGTGATCCAGGGATAAAAGGGACTGAAGCTTTCTTT. Amino acid sequence: CASSDPGIKGTEAFF.

V gene TRBV3-1 (or the pseudogene TRBV3-2) combines with J gene TRBJ1-2, with D possibly matching TRBD1 (5 bases). Germline V CDR1 and CDR2: LGHDT, YNNKEL (reference sequence). V dropped 0 bases and J dropped 8 bases, with 13 bases sitting between them. This CDR3 spans 14 amino acids. In DNA form, the CDR3 reads TGTGCCAGCAGCCAAGAAGGGGTCGCTGGGGGCTACACCTTC. This translates into CASSQEGVAGGYTF.

This clone was found once. The chain couples TRBV28 to TRBJ1-2; a possible D gene is TRBD1 (6 bases). This CDR3 is built from 14 residues. The germline V and J ends were trimmed by 7 bases and 1 base, with 13 bases remaining between them. Germline assignment: CDR1 MDHEN and CDR2 SYDVKM. This CDR3 reads CASIVGGGNYGYTF. The CDR3 nucleotides read TGTGCCAGCATCGTGGGAGGGGGTAACTATGGCTACACCTTC.

This rearrangement joins TRBV6-1 to TRBJ2-4, with a possible D match to TRBD2 (5 bases). CDR1 is MNHNS, CDR2 SASEGT, per germline. The length of the CDR3 is 13 residues. V lost 3 bases and J 8 bases, leaving 11 bases between the germline ends. CDR3 loop: CASSEMKGDIQYF. The DNA for the CDR3 is TGTGCCAGCAGTGAGATGAAGGGAGACATTCAGTACTTC.

J is TRBJ2-2 and V is TRBV7-2; TRBD1 agrees at 12 bases. Germline CDR1 is SGHTA and CDR2 is FQGNSA. V lost 5 bases and J lost 6; bases outside the gene matches: 7. This CDR3 has 16 amino acids. CDR3 protein: CASSPRDRGQAGELFF. The CDR3 DNA reads as TGTGCCAGCAGCCCCCGGGACAGGGGGCAAGCCGGGGAGCTGTTTTTT.